The 20 T cell receptor beta chains below come from one sample, sequenced in a study of cytomegalovirus exposure and HLA in healthy donors. In the PCR, 60 Vbeta and 13 Jbeta primers were used. The repertoire was sequenced with immunoSEQ multiplex PCR; TCRdb's copy has only in-frame clones and lacks some. In total, the table holds about 53,000 clones. The material sequenced was PBMCs. All receptors derive from a man aged 18 to 30 in good health and CMV-seropositive.

V and J are TRBV29-1 and TRBJ2-1; 8 bases are shared with TRBD1. Germline values: CDR1 SQVTM, CDR2 ANQGSEA. This CDR3 spans 14 amino acids. The J segment lost 5 bases and the V segment lost 4 bases, leaving 7 bases of the junction unmatched. Here the CDR3 DNA reads TGCAGCGTTGGCCAAGGACAGGGTGACAATGAGCAGTTCTTC. Its protein product is CSVGQGQGDNEQFF.

The chain couples TRBV5-1 to TRBJ2-5; D possibly corresponds to TRBD1 (6 bases). In germline, CDR1 is SGHRS, CDR2 YFSETQ. The CDR3 contains 11 residues. Deletions cut 4 bases from V and 11 bases from J, with 12 bases between. The CDR3 nucleotides are TGCGCCAGCAGCACCCGGACAGAGCAGTACTTC. Its translation is CASSTRTEQYF. Full variable domain (outside the CDR3, taken from reference TRBV5-1 and TRBJ2-5): KAGVTQTPRYLIKTRGQQVTLSCSPISGHRSVSWYQQTPGQGLQFLFEYFSETQRNKGNFPGRFSGRQFSNSRSEMNVSTLELGDSALYLCASSTRTEQYFGPGTRLLVL.

The gene calls are TRBV7-9 and TRBJ1-4; unclear D gene. Looked up from germline, CDR1 is SEHNR and CDR2 is FQNEAQ (reference sequence). The CDR3 has 11 amino acids. V lost 3 bases, J lost 14 bases, and 10 bases lay in between. The CDR3 DNA follows: TGTGCCAGCAGCTTCGGACCGGGGCTGTTTTTT. Encoded protein: CASSFGPGLFF.

The rearrangement links TRBV10-1 to TRBJ2-5; 9 bases match TRBD1. J was trimmed by 3 bases and V by 0 bases; bases with no gene match: 5. Germline CDR1 reads WNHNN; CDR2 reads SYGVQD (reference sequence). The CDR3 is 16 amino acids. As DNA, the CDR3 is TGCGCCAGCAGTGAGTCGGGACAGGGCCCCGAAGAGACCCAGTACTTC. Translation: CASSESGQGPEETQYF.

The chain uses TRBV28 and TRBJ2-3; 7 nucleotides agree with TRBD2. CDR3 length: 15 residues. From germline, CDR1 is MDHEN and CDR2 SYDVKM. After removal of 6 bases from V and 2 bases from J, the junction contained 8 bases not matched to a gene. The CDR3 loop reads CASRGSGKNTDTQYF. CDR3 nucleotide sequence: TGTGCCAGCAGGGGGAGCGGGAAGAACACAGATACGCAGTATTTT.

The chain joins TRBV21-1 to TRBJ1-3. TRBV21-1 is a pseudogene segment. CDR3 length equals 14 residues. CDR3 protein: CASSRDCSGNTIYF. The CDR3, as DNA: TGTGCCAGCAGTCGTGACTGCTCTGGAAACACCATATATTTT.

J is TRBJ1-2 and V is TRBV30; 9 bases map to TRBD1. V lost 3 bases, J lost 4 bases, and 12 bases stayed unmatched. The CDR3 has 16 amino acids. In germline, CDR1 is GTSNPN, CDR2 SVGIG (reference sequence). This CDR3 is CAWSRGMGTGSYGYTF. The CDR3 DNA is TGTGCCTGGAGCCGAGGTATGGGGACAGGGAGCTATGGCTACACCTTC. The complete variable domain, with remaining parts taken from reference TRBV30 and TRBJ1-2, reads SQTIHQWPATLVQPVGSPLSLECTVEGTSNPNLYWYRQAAGRGLQLLFYSVGIGQISSEVPQNLSASRPQDRQFILSSKKLLLSDSGFYLCAWSRGMGTGSYGYTFGSGTRLTVV.

The chain employs TRBV28 and TRBJ2-1, with TRBD2 as a possible D gene (5 bases). Germline loops: CDR1 MDHEN, CDR2 SYDVKM. V was clipped by 7 bases and J by 7 bases, with 11 bases between them. The CDR3 length is 12 residues. CDR3 sequence reads: CASTLRGNEQFF. The CDR3 coding sequence is TGTGCCAGCACCTTACGGGGAAATGAGCAGTTCTTC.

The V gene is TRBV5-4, the J gene TRBJ1-1; D not resolved. The germline gives CDR1 SGHNT, CDR2 YYREEE (reference sequence). The CDR3 runs to 13 residues. The V gene lost 2 bases and the J gene lost 1 base, with 6 bases spanning the gap. The CDR3 region has the DNA TGTGCCAGCAGCTTTTCGGGGAACACTGAAGCTTTCTTT. Residues: CASSFSGNTEAFF.

The rearrangement joins TRBV11-2 to TRBJ2-3; D call uncertain. This CDR3 is built from 14 residues. The V end lost 10 bases, the J end lost 1 base, and 15 bases lay between the germline ends. Germline V CDR1 and CDR2: SGHAT, FQNNGV. The CDR3 DNA follows: TGTGCCACCTCTGAGCTAGTGGGCACAGATACGCAGTATTTT. Its translation is CATSELVGTDTQYF. The variable domain in full, with the rest retrieved from reference TRBV11-2 and TRBJ2-3, is EAGVAQSPRYKIIEKRQSVAFWCNPISGHATLYWYQQILGQGPKLLIQFQNNGVVDDSQLPKDRFSAERLKGVDSTLKIQPAKLEDSAVYLCATSELVGTDTQYFGPGTRLTVL.

This chain connects TRBV7-9 to TRBJ1-2; D perhaps matches TRBD1 (6 bases). The V gene lost 2 bases and the J gene lost 3 bases, with 16 bases spanning the gap. This CDR3 has 16 amino acids. CDR1 and CDR2 from the germline V gene are SEHNR and FQNEAQ (reference sequence). The CDR3 DNA reads TGTGCCAGCAGCTTAAGTGGTAGGGCAGGGGACTATGGCTACACCTTC. Its translation: CASSLSGRAGDYGYTF.

V and J are TRBV5-4 and TRBJ2-1, with 8 bases identical to TRBD2. There are 14 residues in the CDR3. Trimming removed 0 bases from V and 6 bases from J; junction bases left unmatched: 2. Germline assignment: CDR1 SGHNT and CDR2 YYREEE (reference sequence). The CDR3 sequence: CASSLAGGTNEQFF. The CDR3 bases are TGTGCCAGCAGCTTGGCGGGAGGGACCAATGAGCAGTTCTTC.

The chain has TRBV21-1 and TRBJ1-1. TRBV21-1 is described as a pseudogene. The CDR3 is 15 residues long. CDR3 loop: CASAWEVFPNTEAFF. The CDR3 DNA sequence: TGTGCCAGCGCCTGGGAGGTCTTCCCGAACACTGAAGCTTTCTTT.

CDR3 loop: CASSVGQGGTYEQYF. CDR3 nucleotides: TGCGCCAGCAGTGTGGGACAGGGGGGAACCTACGAGCAGTACTTC. This chain connects TRBV10-1 to TRBJ2-7, with TRBD1 matching over 11 bases. CDR1 is WNHNN, CDR2 SYGVQD, per germline (reference sequence). The CDR3 contains 15 residues. Losses at the gene ends were 4 bases for V and 2 bases for J; bases not matched to a gene: 4.

The rearrangement joins TRBV19 to TRBJ2-5; D unclear. From germline, CDR1 is LNHDA and CDR2 SQIVND (reference sequence). CDR3 length: 12 residues. V lost 4 bases to trimming and J lost 5 bases, with 8 bases between them. CDR3 sequence (DNA): TGTGCCAGTAGTAGACTCCAGGAGACCCAGTACTTC. This codes for CASSRLQETQYF.

V and J are TRBV7-3 and TRBJ2-3; D not certain. CDR1 and CDR2 from the germline V gene are SGHTA and FQGTGA. V shed 5 bases and J shed 4 bases, with 19 bases lying between them. CDR3 length: 16 residues. The CDR3 nucleotides read TGTGCCAGCAGCCAAAGTGTAATAGATCTCTCAGATACGCAGTATTTT. Amino acids: CASSQSVIDLSDTQYF.

The chain combines TRBV11-2 with TRBJ2-5, with TRBD1 as a possible D gene (5 bases). The DNA end favors TRBJ2-7, so the J call may be wrong. Germline V gives CDR1 SGHAT, CDR2 FQNNGV. This CDR3 comprises 16 residues. CDR3 coding DNA: TGTGCCAGCAGCTTAGATTTGGGGCCAGGGATCTACGAGCAGTACTTC. It encodes CASSLDLGPGIYEQYF.

The chain carries TRBV6-1 and TRBJ1-2; D may be TRBD1 (6 bases). The CDR3 spans 13 residues. Per germline, CDR1 MNHNS and CDR2 SASEGT. Trimming shortened V by 5 bases and J by 4 bases, and 11 bases separated the two germline ends. The CDR3 protein is CASSRTGFYGYTF. The CDR3 DNA follows: TGTGCCAGCAGTCGTACAGGGTTCTATGGCTACACCTTC.

This chain joins TRBV10-2 and TRBJ1-4, with D perhaps TRBD1 (5 bases). Germline CDR1 is WSHSY and CDR2 is SAAADI. Trimming left V 6 bases short and J 8 bases short, with 19 bases between. The CDR3 spans 15 residues. CDR3 nucleotides: TGCGCCAGCAGGGACGGGCCCAGGGTCGAGGAAAAACTGTTTTTT. This gives the protein CASRDGPRVEEKLFF.

CDR3 sequence (DNA): TGTGCCAGCAGCTTCGGGGCGGGGAAGGGTGATACGCAGTATTTT. Its protein product is CASSFGAGKGDTQYF. The J gene is TRBJ2-3, the V gene TRBV11-1; TRBD2 might be the D (6 bases). This CDR3 has 15 residues. With 3 bases removed from V and 6 bases from J, the gap between germline ends came to 16 bases. CDR1 and CDR2 (germline): SGHAT, FQDESV (reference sequence).